These 8 T cell receptor beta chains were all obtained from the same sample, sequenced in a study of cytomegalovirus exposure and HLA in healthy donors. The PCR made use of 60 Vbeta and 13 Jbeta primers. The data were produced by immunoSEQ multiplex PCR, yet TCRdb's version contains in-frame clones alone and is incomplete. The top ten hold around 5% of the sample, which has about 150,000 clones, roughly 86% seen once. The material sequenced was PBMCs. These receptors all come from a girl aged 5-17 years in good health and CMV-seropositive.

The V call is TRBV27, the J call TRBJ2-1, with D hard to call. Germline CDR1 and CDR2: MNHEY and SMNVEV (reference sequence). V was shortened by 1 base and J by 8 bases, with 12 bases between the two germline ends. This CDR3 has 14 residues. CDR3 amino acids: CASSLYPGGDEQFF. The CDR3 nucleotides read TGTGCCAGCAGTTTATATCCGGGTGGCGATGAGCAGTTCTTC.

The rearrangement joins TRBV7-8 to TRBJ1-5; the D gene is possibly TRBD1 (6 bases). The CDR3 consists of 19 residues. Germline-derived CDR1 and CDR2 are SGHVS and FQNEAQ. V was trimmed by 4 bases and J by 3 bases, leaving 25 bases between them. The DNA for the CDR3 is TGTGCCAGCAGCTCGGAAGCCCCAGGGGCAGGGGAGTTCAATCAGCCCCAGCATTTT. As protein: CASSSEAPGAGEFNQPQHF.

The gene calls are TRBV15 and TRBJ1-2, with TRBD1 matching 9 bases. The CDR3 runs to 15 residues. Germline CDR1 and CDR2: LNHNV and YYDKDF (reference sequence). The trim removed 3 bases at V and 7 bases at J, leaving 9 bases unmatched. As DNA, the CDR3 is TGTGCCACCAGCAGGCCGGGACAGGGCAGTTCTGGCTACACCTTC. Protein sequence: CATSRPGQGSSGYTF. The variable domain in full, with the rest retrieved from reference TRBV15 and TRBJ1-2, is DAMVIQNPRYQVTQFGKPVTLSCSQTLNHNVMYWYQQKSSQAPKLLFHYYDKDFNNEADTPDNFQSRRPNTSFCFLDIRSPGLGDTAMYLCATSRPGQGSSGYTFGSGTRLTVV.

The V call is TRBV5-1, the J call TRBJ2-5; possible D gene TRBD2, 5 bases. V lost 3 bases to trimming and J lost 9 bases, with 15 bases between them. CDR1 and CDR2 (germline): SGHRS, YFSETQ. The CDR3 has 13 residues. In nucleotides, the CDR3 is TGCGCCAGCAGCTATGGGCCGGGGTCGGCCCAGTACTTC. Its translation is CASSYGPGSAQYF.

This clone has more than one count but fewer than ten. The rearrangement joins TRBV6-1 to TRBJ1-6; TRBD1 agrees at 9 bases. Germline V gene lookup returns CDR1 MNHNS and CDR2 SASEGT. The CDR3 covers 17 residues. The trim removed 3 bases at V and 1 base at J, leaving 4 bases unmatched. This CDR3 reads CASSDLGQGSYNSPLHF. CDR3 DNA sequence: TGTGCCAGCAGTGACCTGGGACAGGGTTCCTATAATTCACCCCTCCACTTT.

This chain links TRBV5-1 with TRBJ2-7; 9 bases are shared with TRBD2. The CDR3 spans 15 residues. Germline CDR1 SGHRS, CDR2 YFSETQ. J lost 0 bases, V lost 3 bases, and 4 bases had no gene match. The CDR3 reads CASSSLAGISYEQYF. CDR3 DNA: TGCGCCAGCAGCTCTCTAGCGGGGATCTCCTACGAGCAGTACTTC.

This clone was recorded a few times. The chain joins TRBV29-1 to TRBJ2-7, with 7 bases fitting TRBD2. V lost 7 bases to trimming and J lost 3 bases; unmatched junction nucleotides: 9. CDR3 length: 13 amino acids. The germline CDR1 and CDR2 sequences are SQVTM and ANQGSEA. This chain's CDR3 is CSARLAESYEQYF. The CDR3 nucleotides read TGCAGCGCAAGACTAGCTGAGAGCTACGAGCAGTACTTC.

This chain uses TRBV6-1 with TRBJ1-2; D is uncertain. V was trimmed by 4 bases and J by 8 bases, leaving 14 bases between them. In germline, CDR1 is MNHNS, CDR2 SASEGT. This CDR3 is 13 amino acids long. The CDR3 is CASSGQVSLGYTF. As DNA, the CDR3 is TGTGCCAGCAGTGGGCAGGTATCGCTAGGCTACACCTTC.